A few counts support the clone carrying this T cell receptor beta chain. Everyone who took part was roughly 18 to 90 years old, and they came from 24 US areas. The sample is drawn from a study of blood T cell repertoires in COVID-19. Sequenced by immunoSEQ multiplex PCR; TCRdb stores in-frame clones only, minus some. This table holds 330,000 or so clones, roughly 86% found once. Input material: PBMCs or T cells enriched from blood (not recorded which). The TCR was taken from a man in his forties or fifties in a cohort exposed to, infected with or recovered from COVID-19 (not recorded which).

CDR3 nucleotides: TGCGCCAGCAGCACACTAACGGGGGAGACTGAAGCTTTCTTT. Translating gives CASSTLTGETEAFF. The chain carries TRBV5-1 and TRBJ1-1; a possible D gene is TRBD1 (5 bases). CDR1 and CDR2 from the germline V gene are SGHRS and YFSETQ. The CDR3 contains 14 residues. Trimming took off 4 bases at V and 5 bases at J, with 15 bases between the two ends.